This T cell receptor (beta chain) is drawn from a study of shared clonotypes between healthy human individuals. Overall study context: The study enrolled two women and three men aged 18 to 49. The study's findings and limits: Richness estimates generally favored naive over memory subsets. Lower generation probabilities were found for non-shared clonotypes than for those shared by all four donors.

At deep level, the assay was performed. Produced via immunoSEQ multiplex PCR; TCRdb's table is partial and in-frame only. The sample includes over 1.5 million clones, under 99% seen only once; the top ten take roughly 0.45%. In the case of this clone: Its antigen is not known.

The V end was cut by 2 bases, the J end by 6 bases, with 10 bases between. The CDR3 is 13 amino acids. Germline V gives CDR1 SEHNR, CDR2 FQNEAQ (reference sequence). The receptor was isolated from a man aged 25-45 years in good health. V is TRBV7-9 and J is TRBJ1-2; tentatively, D is TRBD1 (6 bases). Specimen: naive CD4+ T cells sorted from blood. Subset given: CD45RA+ positively selected. The CDR3 nucleotides read TGTGCCAGCAGCTTAAACACAGGGAATGGCTACACCTTC. Translation: CASSLNTGNGYTF.